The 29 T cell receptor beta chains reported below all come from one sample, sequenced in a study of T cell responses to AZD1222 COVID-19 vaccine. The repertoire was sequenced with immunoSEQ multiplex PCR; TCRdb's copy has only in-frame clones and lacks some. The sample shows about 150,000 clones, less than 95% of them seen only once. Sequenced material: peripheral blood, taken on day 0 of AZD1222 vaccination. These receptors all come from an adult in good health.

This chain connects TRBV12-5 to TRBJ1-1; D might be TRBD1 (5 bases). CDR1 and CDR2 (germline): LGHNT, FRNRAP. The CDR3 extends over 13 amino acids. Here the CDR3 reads CAATARVNTEAFF. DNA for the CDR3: TGTGCCGCAACCGCCAGGGTGAACACTGAAGCTTTCTTT. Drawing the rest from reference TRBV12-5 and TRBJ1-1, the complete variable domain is DARVTQTPRHKVTEMGQEVTMRCQPILGHNTVFWYRQTMMQGLELLAYFRNRAPLDDSGMPKDRFSAEMPDATLATLKIQPSEPRDSAVYFCAATARVNTEAFFGQGTRLTVV.

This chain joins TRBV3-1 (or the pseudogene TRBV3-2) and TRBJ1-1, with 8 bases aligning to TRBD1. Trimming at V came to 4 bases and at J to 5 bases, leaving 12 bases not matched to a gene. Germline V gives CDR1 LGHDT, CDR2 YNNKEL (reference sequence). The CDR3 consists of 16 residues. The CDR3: CASSLQGAGKLTEAFF. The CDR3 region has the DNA TGTGCCAGCAGCCTTCAGGGGGCGGGTAAGCTAACTGAAGCTTTCTTT.

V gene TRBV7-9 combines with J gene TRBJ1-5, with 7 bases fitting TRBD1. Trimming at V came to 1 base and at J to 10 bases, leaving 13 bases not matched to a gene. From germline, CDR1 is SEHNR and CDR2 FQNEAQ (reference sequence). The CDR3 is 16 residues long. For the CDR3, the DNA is TGTGCCAGCAGCTTAGTCCTCGGGACAGCAGAAGGACCCCAGCATTTT. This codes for CASSLVLGTAEGPQHF.

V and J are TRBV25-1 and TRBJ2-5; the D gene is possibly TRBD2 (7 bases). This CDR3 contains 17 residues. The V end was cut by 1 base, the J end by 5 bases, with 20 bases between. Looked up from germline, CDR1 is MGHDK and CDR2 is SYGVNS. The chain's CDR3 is CASSEWGGGHLRETQYF. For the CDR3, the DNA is TGTGCCAGCAGTGAATGGGGCGGGGGCCACCTCCGGGAGACCCAGTACTTC.

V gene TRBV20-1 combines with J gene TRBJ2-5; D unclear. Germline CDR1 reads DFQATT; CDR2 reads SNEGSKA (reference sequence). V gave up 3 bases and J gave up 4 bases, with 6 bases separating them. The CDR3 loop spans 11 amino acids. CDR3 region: CSASKGETQYF. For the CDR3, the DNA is TGCAGTGCTAGCAAGGGAGAGACCCAGTACTTC.

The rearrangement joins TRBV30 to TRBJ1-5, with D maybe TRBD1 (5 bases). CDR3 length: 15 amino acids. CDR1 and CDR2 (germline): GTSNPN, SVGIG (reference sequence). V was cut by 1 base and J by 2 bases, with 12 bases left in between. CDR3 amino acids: CAWSAGRGGNQPQHF. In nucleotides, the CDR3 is TGTGCCTGGAGTGCCGGACGAGGGGGCAATCAGCCCCAGCATTTT.

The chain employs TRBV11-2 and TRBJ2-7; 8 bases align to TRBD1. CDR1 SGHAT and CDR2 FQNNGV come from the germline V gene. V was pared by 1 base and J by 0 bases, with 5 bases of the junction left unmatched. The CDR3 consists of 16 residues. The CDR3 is CASSLAGTGDSYEQYF. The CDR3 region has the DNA TGTGCCAGCAGCTTAGCCGGGACAGGAGACTCCTACGAGCAGTACTTC.

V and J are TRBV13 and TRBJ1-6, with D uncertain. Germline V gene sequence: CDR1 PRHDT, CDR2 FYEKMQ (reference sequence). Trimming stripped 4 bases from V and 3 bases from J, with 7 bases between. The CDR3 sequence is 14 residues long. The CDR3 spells CASSSKDYNSPLHF. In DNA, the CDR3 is TGTGCCAGCAGCTCAAAGGACTATAATTCACCCCTCCACTTT.

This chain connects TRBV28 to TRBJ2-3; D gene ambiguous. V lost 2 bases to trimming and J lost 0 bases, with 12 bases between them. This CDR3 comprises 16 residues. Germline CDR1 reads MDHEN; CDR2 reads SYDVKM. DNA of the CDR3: TGTGCCAGCAGTTTAGGCTGGGGTCCTAGCACAGATACGCAGTATTTT. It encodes CASSLGWGPSTDTQYF.

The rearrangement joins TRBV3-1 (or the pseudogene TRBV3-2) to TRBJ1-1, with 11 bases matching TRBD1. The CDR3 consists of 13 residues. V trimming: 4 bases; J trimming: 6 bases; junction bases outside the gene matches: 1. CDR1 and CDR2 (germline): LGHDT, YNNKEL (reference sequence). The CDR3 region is CASSRGQGAEAFF. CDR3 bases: TGTGCCAGCAGCCGGGGACAGGGGGCTGAAGCTTTCTTT.

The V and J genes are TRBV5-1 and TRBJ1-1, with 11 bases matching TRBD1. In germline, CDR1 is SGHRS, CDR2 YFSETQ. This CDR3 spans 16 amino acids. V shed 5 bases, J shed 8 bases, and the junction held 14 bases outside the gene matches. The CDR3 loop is CASRRTGGDERREAFF. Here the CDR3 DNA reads TGCGCCAGCAGAAGGACAGGGGGCGACGAAAGACGGGAAGCTTTCTTT.

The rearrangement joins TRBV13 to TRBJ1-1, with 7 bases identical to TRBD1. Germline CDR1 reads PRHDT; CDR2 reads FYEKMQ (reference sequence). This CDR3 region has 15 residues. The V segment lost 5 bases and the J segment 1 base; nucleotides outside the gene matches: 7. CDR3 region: CASSHTRDRNTEAFF. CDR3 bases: TGTGCCAGCAGCCATACCCGGGACAGGAACACTGAAGCTTTCTTT.

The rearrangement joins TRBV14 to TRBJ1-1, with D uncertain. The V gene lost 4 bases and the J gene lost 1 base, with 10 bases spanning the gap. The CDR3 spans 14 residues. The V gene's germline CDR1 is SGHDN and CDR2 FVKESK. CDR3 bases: TGTGCCAGCAGCCTCCTTGGGAGGAACACTGAAGCTTTCTTT. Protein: CASSLLGRNTEAFF.

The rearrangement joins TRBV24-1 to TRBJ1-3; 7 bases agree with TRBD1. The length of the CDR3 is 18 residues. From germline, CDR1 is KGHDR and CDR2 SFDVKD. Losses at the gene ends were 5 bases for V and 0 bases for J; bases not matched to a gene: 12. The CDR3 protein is CATSVKIDRVISGNTIYF. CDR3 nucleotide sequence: TGTGCCACCAGTGTCAAGATTGACAGGGTTATCTCTGGAAACACCATATATTTT.

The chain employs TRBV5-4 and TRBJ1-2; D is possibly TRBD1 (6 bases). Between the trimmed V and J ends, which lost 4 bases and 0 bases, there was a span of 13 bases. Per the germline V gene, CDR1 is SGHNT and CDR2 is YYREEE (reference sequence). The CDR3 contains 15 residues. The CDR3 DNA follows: TGTGCCAGCAGCCCCAGGGGACAATCTAACTATGGCTACACCTTC. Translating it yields CASSPRGQSNYGYTF.

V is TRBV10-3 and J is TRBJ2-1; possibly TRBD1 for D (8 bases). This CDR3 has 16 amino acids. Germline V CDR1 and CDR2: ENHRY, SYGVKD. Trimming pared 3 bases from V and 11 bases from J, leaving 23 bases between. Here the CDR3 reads CAISDSGTQGEGKQFF. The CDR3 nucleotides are TGTGCCATCAGTGATTCGGGAACACAGGGGGAGGGAAAGCAGTTCTTC.

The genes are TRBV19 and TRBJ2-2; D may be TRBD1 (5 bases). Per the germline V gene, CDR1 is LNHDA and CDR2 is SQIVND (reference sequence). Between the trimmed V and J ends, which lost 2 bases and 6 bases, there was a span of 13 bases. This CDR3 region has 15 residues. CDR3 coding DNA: TGTGCCAGTAGTATAACGCAGGGTTCCCCCGGGGAGCTGTTTTTT. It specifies CASSITQGSPGELFF.

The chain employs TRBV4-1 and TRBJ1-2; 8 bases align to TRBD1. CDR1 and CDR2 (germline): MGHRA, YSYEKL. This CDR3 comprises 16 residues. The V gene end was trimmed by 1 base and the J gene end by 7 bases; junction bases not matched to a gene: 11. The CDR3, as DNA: TGCGCCAGCAGCCAAGTTAGGGGCAGGGGGCTTGGTGGCTACACCTTC. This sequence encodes CASSQVRGRGLGGYTF.

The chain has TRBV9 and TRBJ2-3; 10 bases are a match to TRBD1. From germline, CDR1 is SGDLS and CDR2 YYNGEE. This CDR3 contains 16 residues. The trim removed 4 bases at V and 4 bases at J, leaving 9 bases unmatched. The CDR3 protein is CASSPRQGAGADTQYF. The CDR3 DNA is TGTGCCAGCAGCCCCCGACAGGGGGCAGGGGCAGATACGCAGTATTTT.

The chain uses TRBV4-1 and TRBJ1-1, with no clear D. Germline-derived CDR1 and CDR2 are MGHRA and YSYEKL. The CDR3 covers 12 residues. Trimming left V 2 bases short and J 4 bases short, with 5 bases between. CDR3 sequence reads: CASSQQTTEAFF. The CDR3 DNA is TGCGCCAGCAGCCAACAGACCACTGAAGCTTTCTTT.

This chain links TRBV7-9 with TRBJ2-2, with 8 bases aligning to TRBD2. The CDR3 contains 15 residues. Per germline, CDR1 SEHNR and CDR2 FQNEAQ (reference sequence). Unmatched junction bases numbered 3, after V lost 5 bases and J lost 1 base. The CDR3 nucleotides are TGTGCCAGCAGCCAGCTAGCGGGGAACACCGGGGAGCTGTTTTTT. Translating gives CASSQLAGNTGELFF.

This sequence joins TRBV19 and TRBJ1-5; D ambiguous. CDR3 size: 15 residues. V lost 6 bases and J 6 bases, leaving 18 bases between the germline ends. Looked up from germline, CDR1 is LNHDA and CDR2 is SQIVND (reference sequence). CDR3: CASSDIGGPVQPQHF. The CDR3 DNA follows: TGTGCCAGTAGCGACATTGGAGGGCCCGTTCAGCCCCAGCATTTT.

CDR3 DNA: TGTGCCAGCAGTTACTCAAGCTCTGGGGCCAACGTCCTGACTTTC. Its protein product is CASSYSSSGANVLTF. This chain uses TRBV6-2 or TRBV6-3 with TRBJ2-6; D is uncertain. This CDR3 is 15 amino acids long. The V gene lost 0 bases and the J gene lost 0 bases, with 3 bases spanning the gap. Germline V lookup: CDR1 MNHEY, CDR2 SVGEGT.

CDR3 residues: CASSLFGNQPQHF. CDR3 in DNA: TGTGCCAGCAGTTTATTCGGAAATCAGCCCCAGCATTTT. The J gene is TRBJ1-5, the V gene TRBV12-3 or TRBV12-4, with D unclear. The V end lost 2 bases, the J end lost 4 bases, and 6 bases lay between the germline ends. The CDR3 runs 13 residues.

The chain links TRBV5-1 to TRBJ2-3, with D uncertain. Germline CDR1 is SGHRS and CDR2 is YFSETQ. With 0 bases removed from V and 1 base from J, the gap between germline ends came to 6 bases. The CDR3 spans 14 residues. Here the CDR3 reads CASSLAKGTDTQYF. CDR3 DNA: TGCGCCAGCAGCTTGGCGAAAGGCACAGATACGCAGTATTTT.

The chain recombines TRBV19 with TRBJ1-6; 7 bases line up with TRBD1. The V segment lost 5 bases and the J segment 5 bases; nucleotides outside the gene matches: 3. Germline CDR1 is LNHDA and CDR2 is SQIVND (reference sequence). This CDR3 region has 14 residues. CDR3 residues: CASSSTGNNSPLHF. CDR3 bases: TGTGCCAGTAGTTCGACAGGGAATAATTCACCCCTCCACTTT.

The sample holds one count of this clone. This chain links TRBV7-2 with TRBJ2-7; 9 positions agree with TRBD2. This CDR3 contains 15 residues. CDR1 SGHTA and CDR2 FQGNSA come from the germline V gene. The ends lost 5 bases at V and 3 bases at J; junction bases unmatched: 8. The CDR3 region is CASSLRTSAVYEQYF. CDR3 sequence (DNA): TGTGCCAGCAGCCTCCGGACTAGCGCCGTCTACGAGCAGTACTTC.

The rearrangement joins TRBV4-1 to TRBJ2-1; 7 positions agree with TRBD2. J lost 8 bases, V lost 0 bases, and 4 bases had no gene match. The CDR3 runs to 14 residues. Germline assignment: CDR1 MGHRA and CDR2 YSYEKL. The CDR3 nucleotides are TGCGCCAGCAGCCAAGATGAGCGGGGCTATGAGCAGTTCTTC. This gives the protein CASSQDERGYEQFF.

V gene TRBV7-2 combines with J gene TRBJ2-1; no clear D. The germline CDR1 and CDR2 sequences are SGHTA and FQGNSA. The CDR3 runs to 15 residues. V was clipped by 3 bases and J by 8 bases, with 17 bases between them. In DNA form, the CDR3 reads TGTGCCAGCAGCTTGGTAGGGCCTAAGGGCCATGAGCAGTTCTTC. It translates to CASSLVGPKGHEQFF.